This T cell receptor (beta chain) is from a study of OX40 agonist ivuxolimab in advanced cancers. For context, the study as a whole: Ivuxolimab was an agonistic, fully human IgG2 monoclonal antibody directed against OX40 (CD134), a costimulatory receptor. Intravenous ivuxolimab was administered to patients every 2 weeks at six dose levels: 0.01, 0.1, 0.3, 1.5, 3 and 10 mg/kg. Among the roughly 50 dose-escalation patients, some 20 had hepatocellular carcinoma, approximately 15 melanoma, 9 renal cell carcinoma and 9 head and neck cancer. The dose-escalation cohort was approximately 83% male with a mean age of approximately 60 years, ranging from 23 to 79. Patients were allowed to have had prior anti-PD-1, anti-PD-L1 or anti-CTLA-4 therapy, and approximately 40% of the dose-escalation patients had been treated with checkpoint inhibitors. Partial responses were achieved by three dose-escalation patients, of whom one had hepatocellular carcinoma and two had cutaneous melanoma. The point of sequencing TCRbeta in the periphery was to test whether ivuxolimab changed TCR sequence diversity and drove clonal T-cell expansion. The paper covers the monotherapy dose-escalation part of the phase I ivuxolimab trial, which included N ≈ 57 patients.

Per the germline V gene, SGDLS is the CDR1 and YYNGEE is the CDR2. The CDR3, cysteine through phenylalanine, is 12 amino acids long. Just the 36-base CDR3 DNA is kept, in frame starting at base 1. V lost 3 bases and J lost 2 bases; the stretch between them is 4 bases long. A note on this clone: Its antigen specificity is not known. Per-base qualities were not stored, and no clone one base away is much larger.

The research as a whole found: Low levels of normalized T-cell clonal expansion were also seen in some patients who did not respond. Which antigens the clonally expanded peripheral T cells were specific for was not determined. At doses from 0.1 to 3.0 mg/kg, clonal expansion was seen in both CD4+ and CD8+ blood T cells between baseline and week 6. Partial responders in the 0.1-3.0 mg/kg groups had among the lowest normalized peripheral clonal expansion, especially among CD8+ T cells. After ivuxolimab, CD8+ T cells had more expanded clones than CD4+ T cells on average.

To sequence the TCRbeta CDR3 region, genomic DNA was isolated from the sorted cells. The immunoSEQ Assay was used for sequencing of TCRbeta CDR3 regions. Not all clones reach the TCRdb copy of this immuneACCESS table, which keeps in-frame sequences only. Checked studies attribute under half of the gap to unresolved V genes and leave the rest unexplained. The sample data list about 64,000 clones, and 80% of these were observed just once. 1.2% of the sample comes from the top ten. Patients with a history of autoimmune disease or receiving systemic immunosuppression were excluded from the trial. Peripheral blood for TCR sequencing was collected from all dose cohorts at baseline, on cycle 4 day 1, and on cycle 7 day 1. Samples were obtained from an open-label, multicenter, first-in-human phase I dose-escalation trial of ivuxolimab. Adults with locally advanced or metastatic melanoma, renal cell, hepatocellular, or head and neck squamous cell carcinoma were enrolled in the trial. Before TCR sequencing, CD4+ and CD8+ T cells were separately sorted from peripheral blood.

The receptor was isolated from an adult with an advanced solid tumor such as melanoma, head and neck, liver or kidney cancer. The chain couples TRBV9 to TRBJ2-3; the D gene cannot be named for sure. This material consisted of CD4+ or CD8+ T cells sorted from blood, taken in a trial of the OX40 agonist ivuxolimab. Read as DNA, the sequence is TGTGCCAGCAGCGCCTACACAGATACGCAGTATTTT. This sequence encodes CASSAYTDTQYF.